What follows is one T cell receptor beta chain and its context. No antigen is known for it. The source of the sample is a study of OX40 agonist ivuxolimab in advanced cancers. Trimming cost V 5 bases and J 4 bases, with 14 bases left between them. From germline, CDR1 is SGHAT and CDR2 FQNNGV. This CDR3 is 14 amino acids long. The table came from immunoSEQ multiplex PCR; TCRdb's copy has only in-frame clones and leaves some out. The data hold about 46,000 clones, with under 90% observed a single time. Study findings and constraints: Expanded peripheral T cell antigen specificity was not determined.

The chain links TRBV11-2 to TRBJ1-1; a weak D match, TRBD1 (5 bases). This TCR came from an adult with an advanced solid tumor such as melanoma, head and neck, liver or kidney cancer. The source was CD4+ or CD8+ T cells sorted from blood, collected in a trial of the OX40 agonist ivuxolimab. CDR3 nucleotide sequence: TGTGCCAGCAGCCCGAGGAGGGGCGGCACTGAAGCTTTCTTT. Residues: CASSPRRGGTEAFF.